Sequencing of this TCR beta chain was carried out in a study of cytomegalovirus exposure and HLA in healthy donors. The PCR ran on 60 Vbeta and 13 Jbeta primers. This table comes from immunoSEQ multiplex PCR, and its TCRdb copy is limited to in-frame clones, with some not included. The table has around 77,000 clones, around 78% seen once. Worth noting for this clone: Antigen specificity is unknown.

Germline V lookup: CDR1 SEHNR, CDR2 FQNEAQ (reference sequence). CDR3 size: 18 residues. V lost 5 bases to trimming and J lost 6 bases, with 27 bases between them. Study-level findings and limits: In a later analysis, compared with equally common non-associated chains, HLA-associated beta chains were more expanded. Information on immune exposure was restricted to one variable (CMV serostatus).

The donors were healthy bone marrow donors. This receptor was obtained from a man between 40 and 49 years old in good health and CMV-seronegative. The sequenced material came from PBMCs. This rearrangement joins TRBV7-9 to TRBJ2-3; D perhaps matches TRBD1 (6 bases). In DNA, the CDR3 is TGTGCCAGCAGCCCAAAGAGGAGTCTGGGGGCGAAGAGGGATACGCAGTATTTT. Translation gives CASSPKRSLGAKRDTQYF.